This TCR beta chain was found in a study of blood T cells in healthy people across ages (dated by TCRdb to the mid-2010s). At the level of the whole study: In model experiments, template switching captured roughly one uniquely barcoded TCR beta cDNA molecule for every two T cells. To track age-related changes in TCR beta repertoire diversity, the study relied on deep sequencing normalized with unique cDNA molecular identifiers. Donors were grouped into four age groups: young (average roughly 16 years), middle-aged (roughly 37), aged (around 66) and long-lived (about 90). Donors of different ages were randomly distributed across sequencing lanes to avoid experimental bias. Two additional independent replicas of 1 million unique cDNA reads from the same blood draw were analyzed for two donors (one aged 18 to 29 and one aged 80 or older). Overall study results and their limits: Observed TCR beta diversity per million T cells fell roughly linearly with age, and a significant reduction was already apparent by age about 38. Compared with the aged group, the long-lived group had more naive CD4+ T cells, fewer expanded clones and increased TCR diversity, suggesting age selection. Because profiling used bulk unsorted PBMCs, naive and antigen-experienced compartments could not be compared conclusively. Total diversity estimates from one million sequenced T cells were considered lower bounds and underestimates. Because the CMV infection status of the donors was unknown, age-related changes in expanded clonotypes may potentially have been confounded. A strong correlation was found between observed TCR beta diversity and the percentage of naive T cells measured by flow cytometry.

Receptor amplification or capture employed 5' RACE. The run used an Illumina HiSeq 2500. A second PCR of about 6 to 12 cycles was run with a J-beta primer mix and a sample-barcoded 5' primer. A unique molecular identifier was introduced onto each TCR beta cDNA molecule by a template-switch 5' adaptor carrying 12 random nucleotides. Each sample yielded at least 2.5 million CDR3-containing paired-end reads. First-strand cDNA synthesis was performed from all RNA using the Mint cDNA synthesis kit, with priming by a TRBC-specific oligonucleotide. All cDNA was treated with uracil-DNA glycosylase and then went through a first 18-cycle PCR with the universal primers M1SS and BC2_uni_R. The paper's processing steps were these. For normalization, 1 million high-quality reads, each with a distinct molecular identifier, were randomly selected from each sample. Reads with shared molecular identifiers were discarded instead of being binned into consensus sequences. MiTCR, run with a Q25 quality threshold and the strictest error-elimination algorithm, handled CDR3 identification, clonotype clustering and error correction. A nonparametric unseen species model with Euler transformation was used to estimate lower-bound total TCR beta diversity. Starting from the raw public reads, TCRdb applied fastp trimming at Q25, assembled clones with MiXCR and retained in-frame beta chains. Every entry covers one CDR3 protein and lists the most common genes and DNA from its rows. The V and J calls follow TCRdb's processing rather than the paper's. The sample has about 670,000 distinct CDR3 sequences on record, 40% to 45% of them singletons. The ten largest clonotypes hold about 32% of the sample.

From its cysteine to its phenylalanine, the CDR3 spans 16 amino acids. Only the CDR3 part of the read is kept: 48 bases, read in frame from the first base. The germline V gene encodes CDR1 SGHTA and CDR2 FQGNSA. Systemically healthy Caucasian individuals from Russia, 39 in total and aged roughly 6 to 90 years, were included as donors. Ten milliliters of peripheral blood were drawn from each donor into EDTA-treated Vacutainer tubes. Ficoll-Paque density-gradient centrifugation was used to isolate PBMCs, with at least 7 million per sample. Total RNA was extracted from PBMCs with Trizol reagent, with at least 5 micrograms obtained per sample. For every donor, flow cytometry on a PBMC aliquot measured the percentage of naive CD45RAhigh/CD27high T cells. Turning to this clonotype: Its antigen has not been determined. Base qualities were left out, and no much larger clone turns up one base away.

Sequencing was performed on blood. This receptor was taken from an elderly man in good health. The chain couples TRBV7-2 to TRBJ2-1, with 9 bases aligning to TRBD1. The J call may be incorrect, as the DNA end agrees better with TRBJ2-7. The CDR3 loop reads CASSPAGRTGANEQYF. The nucleotide sequence reads TGTGCCAGCAGCCCGGCGGGTAGGACAGGGGCCAATGAGCAGTACTTC.